The 23 T cell receptor beta chains presented below share a single source sample, sequenced in a study of PD-1 blockade in classical Hodgkin lymphoma. All trial patients relapsed after autologous stem cell transplantation. The protocol was immunoSEQ multiplex PCR, while the TCRdb copy is restricted to in-frame clones and leaves out a portion. Among around 65,000 clones, 80% to 90% were seen once, and the ten largest hold 15%. The sequences come from peripheral blood mononuclear cells (PBMCs), collected at baseline. The receptor set was obtained from a human donor with classical Hodgkin lymphoma.

This sequence joins TRBV10-1 and TRBJ2-7; D is possibly TRBD1 (6 bases). The V gene lost 0 bases and the J gene lost 4 bases, with 10 bases spanning the gap. Per germline, CDR1 WNHNN and CDR2 SYGVQD (reference sequence). The CDR3 totals 14 residues. The CDR3 loop reads CASSESGRGYEQYF. In DNA, the CDR3 is TGCGCCAGCAGTGAGTCGGGCAGGGGTTACGAGCAGTACTTC.

The chain couples TRBV4-2 to TRBJ1-5, with a tentative D call TRBD1 (5 bases). Trimming stripped 5 bases from V and 5 bases from J, with 16 bases between. CDR1 and CDR2 (germline): LGHNA, YNFKEQ. The CDR3 length is 15 residues. CDR3 sequence reads: CASSTMRGGYQPQHF. The CDR3 nucleotides read TGTGCCAGCAGCACTATGAGGGGCGGTTATCAGCCCCAGCATTTT.

This chain links TRBV5-6 with TRBJ2-7; tentative D call: TRBD2 (5 bases). The length of the CDR3 is 13 residues. Germline CDR1 and CDR2: SGHDT and YYEEEE. Deletions cut 5 bases from V and 1 base from J, with 10 bases between. The chain's CDR3 is CASSSPGSYEQYF. CDR3 coding DNA: TGTGCCAGCAGTTCCCCGGGGTCCTACGAGCAGTACTTC.

This clone was detected only once. The rearrangement uses TRBV2 and TRBJ1-4, with a weak D call TRBD1 (5 bases). Germline V gene lookup returns CDR1 SNHLY and CDR2 FYNNEI. V was shortened by 5 bases and J by 6 bases, with 19 bases between the two germline ends. The CDR3 length is 16 residues. The CDR3 sequence: CASSKSEWRGDEKLFF. The CDR3 DNA reads TGTGCCAGCAGTAAGTCCGAGTGGAGGGGTGATGAAAAACTGTTTTTT.

This clone was counted between two and nine times. Within the sample, other DNA sequences also encode this same CDR3. CDR3 sequence (DNA): TGCGCCAGCAGCTTGGACCAGACAAACACTGAAGCTTTCTTT. As protein: CASSLDQTNTEAFF. J is TRBJ1-1 and V is TRBV5-1; D gene ambiguous. Germline CDR1 reads SGHRS; CDR2 reads YFSETQ. The CDR3 runs 14 residues. The germline V and J ends were trimmed by 0 bases and 2 bases, with 8 bases remaining between them.

V usage is TRBV27 and J usage is TRBJ2-7, with D perhaps matching TRBD1 (5 bases). Germline lookup yields CDR1 MNHEY and CDR2 SMNVEV (reference sequence). There are 13 residues in the CDR3. Deletions cut 3 bases from V and 3 bases from J, with 9 bases between. CDR3 loop: CASSLGPNYEQYF. The CDR3 DNA reads TGTGCCAGCAGTTTGGGGCCTAACTACGAGCAGTACTTC.

The CDR3 here is CASSLRTTGASGANVLTF. DNA for the CDR3: TGTGCCAGCAGCTTACGTACGACAGGGGCCTCTGGGGCCAACGTCCTGACTTTC. The chain has TRBV7-8 and TRBJ2-6; 8 bases agree with TRBD1. V shed 2 bases and J 0 bases; nucleotides not matched to a gene: 6. Germline assignment: CDR1 SGHVS and CDR2 FQNEAQ. The CDR3 is 18 amino acids.

This clone was seen just once. The chain links TRBV30 to TRBJ1-1; D is ambiguous. The CDR3 consists of 14 residues. Germline CDR1 GTSNPN, CDR2 SVGIG (reference sequence). V lost 1 base and J lost 1, with 10 bases in between. CDR3 DNA: TGTGCCTGGAGTGAATGGGAGAGGAACACTGAAGCTTTCTTT. Translating gives CAWSEWERNTEAFF.

V usage is TRBV11-3 and J usage is TRBJ2-1, with 7 positions matching TRBD2. Looked up from germline, CDR1 is SGHNT and CDR2 is YENEEA. The CDR3 sequence is 14 residues long. The V segment lost 5 bases and the J segment 6 bases; nucleotides outside the gene matches: 7. CDR3 sequence: CASSISGAGNEQFF. The CDR3 coding sequence is TGTGCCAGCAGCATAAGCGGGGCGGGCAATGAGCAGTTCTTC.

This chain joins TRBV4-1 and TRBJ2-6, with no clear D. Germline V lookup: CDR1 MGHRA, CDR2 YSYEKL. The CDR3 has 16 residues. V lost 3 bases to trimming and J lost 1 base, with 10 bases between them. CDR3 amino acids: CASSHGFASGANVLTF. The CDR3 region has the DNA TGCGCCAGCAGCCATGGTTTTGCATCTGGGGCCAACGTCCTGACTTTC.

The chain links TRBV10-3 to TRBJ2-7; TRBD1 or TRBD2 may be the D gene (5 bases each). This CDR3 has 13 amino acids. Looked up from germline, CDR1 is ENHRY and CDR2 is SYGVKD. The V gene lost 6 bases and the J gene lost 8 bases, with 17 bases spanning the gap. This CDR3 is CAISDGAGKKQYF. The CDR3, as DNA: TGTGCCATCAGCGACGGGGCAGGTAAAAAGCAGTACTTC.

This chain uses TRBV12-5 with TRBJ1-1; D gene ambiguous. V was trimmed by 8 bases and J by 1 base, leaving 14 bases between them. This CDR3 contains 14 residues. Per germline, CDR1 LGHNT and CDR2 FRNRAP. This chain's CDR3 is CASRFYLKNTEAFF. The CDR3 DNA sequence: TGTGCTAGTCGGTTTTATCTAAAGAACACTGAAGCTTTCTTT.

J is TRBJ1-2 and V is TRBV15; TRBD1 matches 7 bases. CDR3 length equals 17 residues. The V and J ends lost 4 bases and 2 bases, in that order; junction bases with no gene match: 13. Germline CDR1 is LNHNV and CDR2 is YYDKDF (reference sequence). Written as DNA, the CDR3 is TGTGCCACCAGCATTCACCGGGACAGCTCCCCGAACTATGGCTACACCTTC. This translates into CATSIHRDSSPNYGYTF.

This chain uses TRBV27 with TRBJ2-3, with 7 positions matching TRBD2. This CDR3 has 18 amino acids. CDR1 and CDR2 (germline): MNHEY, SMNVEV (reference sequence). Trimming removed 5 bases from V and 0 bases from J; junction bases left unmatched: 14. The CDR3 loop is CASSQDYRISGSTDTQYF. In DNA form, the CDR3 reads TGTGCCAGCAGTCAGGATTATAGGATTAGCGGGAGCACAGATACGCAGTATTTT.

The chain recombines TRBV19 with TRBJ1-5, with no clear D. Germline V gives CDR1 LNHDA, CDR2 SQIVND (reference sequence). The CDR3 loop spans 14 amino acids. The V end was cut by 6 bases, the J end by 2 bases, with 11 bases between. The CDR3, as DNA: TGTGCCAGTAGCGCAGCGGGCGGCAATCAGCCCCAGCATTTT. This gives the protein CASSAAGGNQPQHF.

The gene calls are TRBV30 and TRBJ2-2; 9 bases match TRBD1. The CDR3 runs 14 residues. J lost 6 bases, V lost 0 bases, and 2 bases had no gene match. Germline loops: CDR1 GTSNPN, CDR2 SVGIG (reference sequence). DNA of the CDR3: TGTGCCTGGAGTGTACAGGGGGCGGCCGGGGAGCTGTTTTTT. This sequence encodes CAWSVQGAAGELFF.

The chain joins TRBV18 to TRBJ2-7; no firm D call. This CDR3 is 12 amino acids long. V was pared by 6 bases and J by 2 bases, with 8 bases between. The germline CDR1 and CDR2 sequences are KGHSH and LQKENI. CDR3 sequence reads: CASSQTPYEQYF. The CDR3 DNA is TGTGCCAGCTCTCAGACGCCCTACGAGCAGTACTTC.

V is TRBV7-3 and J is TRBJ1-1, with D uncertain. Trimming shortened V by 4 bases and J by 3 bases, and 12 bases separated the two germline ends. This CDR3 is 14 amino acids long. Looked up from germline, CDR1 is SGHTA and CDR2 is FQGTGA. CDR3 amino acids: CASSSSVLDTEAFF. As DNA, the CDR3 is TGTGCCAGCAGCTCCTCGGTTTTGGACACTGAAGCTTTCTTT.

V usage is TRBV29-1 and J usage is TRBJ1-2; TRBD1 might be the D (5 bases). Trimming cost V 2 bases and J 6 bases, with 10 bases left between them. The CDR3 has 12 residues. Germline V gene sequence: CDR1 SQVTM, CDR2 ANQGSEA. The CDR3 bases are TGCAGCGTTGAAAGTAGGGGCGATGGCTACACCTTC. Translating it yields CSVESRGDGYTF. Supplemented by reference TRBV29-1 and TRBJ1-2, the full variable domain reads SAVISQKPSRDICQRGTSLTIQCQVDSQVTMMFWYRQQPGQSLTLIATANQGSEATYESGFVIDKFPISRPNLTFSTLTVSNMSPEDSSIYLCSVESRGDGYTFGSGTRLTVV.

The chain recombines TRBV7-9 with TRBJ1-2; D uncertain. The CDR3 is 15 residues long. V gave up 4 bases and J gave up 5 bases, with 17 bases separating them. Per germline, CDR1 SEHNR and CDR2 FQNEAQ (reference sequence). CDR3 bases: TGTGCCAGCAGCTCTCGACGGAATCACCGATATGGCTACACCTTC. It yields the protein CASSSRRNHRYGYTF.

The chain joins TRBV18 to TRBJ2-7, with D perhaps TRBD1 (6 bases). The CDR3 has 14 residues. Germline CDR1 reads KGHSH; CDR2 reads LQKENI. V lost 3 bases and J 5 bases, leaving 14 bases between the germline ends. CDR3 nucleotide sequence: TGTGCCAGCTCACCGGGTGCTCAGGGGAACGAGCAGTACTTC. Encoded protein: CASSPGAQGNEQYF.

This chain uses TRBV7-9 with TRBJ1-1; 9 bases map to TRBD1. This CDR3 is built from 15 residues. Germline CDR1 reads SEHNR; CDR2 reads FQNEAQ (reference sequence). With 4 bases clipped from V and 2 bases from J, the junction kept 5 bases outside the gene matches. The CDR3 nucleotides are TGTGCCAGCAGCTCCCGGGACAGGGCTAACACTGAAGCTTTCTTT. Translated: CASSSRDRANTEAFF.

This clone was counted once. This chain connects TRBV10-3 to TRBJ2-5; 12 positions match TRBD2. This CDR3 has 20 amino acids. The V and J ends lost 4 bases and 0 bases, in that order; junction bases with no gene match: 15. CDR1 is ENHRY and CDR2 is SYGVKD in the germline V gene. As DNA, the CDR3 is TGTGCCATCAGTGGAACAGGGGGCCCAACTAGCGGGGGGAACCAAGAGACCCAGTACTTC. It yields the protein CAISGTGGPTSGGNQETQYF.